A single sample is the source of the 12 T cell receptor beta chains below, sequenced in a study of beta chain features in type 1 diabetes. Expressed TCRB transcripts were sequenced after all isolated RNA was converted to cDNA. Profiling relied on immunoSEQ multiplex PCR, and the TCRdb table lists in-frame clones only, not all of them. The profile shows about 150,000 clones, about 10% of them singletons. The source material was central memory CD4+ T cells from blood. These receptors came from a man between 18 and 35 years old in good health.

With respect to this clone: Other DNA sequences in the sample encode the same CDR3. The chain joins TRBV6-5 to TRBJ1-6; D is unclear. The germline V gene encodes CDR1 MNHEY and CDR2 SVGAGI. The CDR3 runs to 15 residues. Trimming took off 1 base at V and 7 bases at J, with 11 bases between the two ends. CDR3 DNA: TGTGCCAGCAGTTACTATCCGGGAAAAAATTCACCCCTCCACTTT. Protein sequence: CASSYYPGKNSPLHF.

The gene calls are TRBV11-2 and TRBJ2-1; possible D gene TRBD2, 5 bases. Between the trimmed V and J ends, which lost 2 bases and 14 bases, there was a span of 13 bases. The germline gives CDR1 SGHAT, CDR2 FQNNGV. There are 12 residues in the CDR3. The CDR3 sequence: CASSLLGGPEFF. In DNA form, the CDR3 reads TGTGCCAGCAGCTTATTAGGCGGGCCCGAGTTCTTC.

This sequence joins TRBV27 and TRBJ1-5; TRBD1 might be the D (5 bases). Germline V gene data show CDR1 as MNHEY and CDR2 as SMNVEV (reference sequence). The CDR3 contains 14 residues. Deletions cut 5 bases from V and 3 bases from J, with 11 bases between. DNA of the CDR3: TGTGCCAGCAGTCCTATTGGGGCCAATCAGCCCCAGCATTTT. As protein: CASSPIGANQPQHF.

The V and J genes are TRBV10-2 and TRBJ1-2; tentative D call: TRBD1 (5 bases). Germline V gene lookup returns CDR1 WSHSY and CDR2 SAAADI. Trimming shortened V by 1 base and J by 4 bases, and 16 bases separated the two germline ends. The CDR3 is 16 amino acids. The CDR3 is CASSELGPTQGYGYTF. The CDR3 DNA sequence: TGCGCCAGCAGTGAGTTGGGGCCAACCCAGGGCTATGGCTACACCTTC.

This clone showed up just a few times. V is TRBV2 and J is TRBJ2-7, with 8 bases aligning to TRBD1. This CDR3 has 12 amino acids. CDR1 is SNHLY and CDR2 is FYNNEI in the germline V gene. The V and J ends lost 6 bases and 6 bases, in that order; junction bases with no gene match: 4. The CDR3 DNA sequence: TGTGCCAGCAGAGGACAGGGTTCCGAGCAGTACTTC. Its protein product is CASRGQGSEQYF. Combining the CDR3 with reference TRBV2 and TRBJ2-7 gives the whole variable domain EPEVTQTPSHQVTQMGQEVILRCVPISNHLYFYWYRQILGQKVEFLVSFYNNEISEKSEIFDDQFSVERPDGSNFTLKIRSTKLEDSAMYFCASRGQGSEQYFGPGTRLTVT.

In this sample, this clone turned up a few times. The CDR3 reads CSVGTGAREQFF. The CDR3 DNA is TGCAGCGTTGGGACAGGGGCCAGGGAGCAGTTCTTC. The rearrangement joins TRBV29-1 to TRBJ2-1; 9 bases are shared with TRBD1. V lost 4 bases to trimming and J lost 10 bases; unmatched junction nucleotides: 5. This CDR3 comprises 12 residues. The germline V gene has CDR1 SQVTM and CDR2 ANQGSEA.

This clone was recorded a few times. As DNA, the CDR3 is TGTGCCAGTAGAGGTGGGTCCTACGAGCAGTACTTC. Translating it yields CASRGGSYEQYF. The genes are TRBV7-9 and TRBJ2-7; D is undetermined. Germline V gene data show CDR1 as SEHNR and CDR2 as FQNEAQ (reference sequence). V lost 9 bases and J 1 base, leaving 10 bases between the germline ends. CDR3 length: 12 amino acids.

This clone appeared a few times. The V call is TRBV30, the J call TRBJ1-6; the match to TRBD1 covers 10 bases. V lost 3 bases to trimming and J lost 9 bases; unmatched junction nucleotides: 2. The germline CDR1 and CDR2 sequences are GTSNPN and SVGIG (reference sequence). This CDR3 is built from 13 residues. In DNA form, the CDR3 reads TGTGCCTGGAGAGGGACAGGGGTTTCACCCCTCCACTTT. Its protein is CAWRGTGVSPLHF.

The chain has TRBV2 and TRBJ1-2; tentatively, D is TRBD1 (6 bases). Per the germline V gene, CDR1 is SNHLY and CDR2 is FYNNEI. This CDR3 region has 14 residues. The germline V and J ends were trimmed by 9 bases and 8 bases, with 22 bases remaining between them. The CDR3 DNA reads TGTGCCAGACAGTCCTCCGGGACAACAGGAGGCTACACCTTC. Translating gives CARQSSGTTGGYTF.

The chain is built from TRBV6-6 and TRBJ2-5; TRBD1 might be the D (6 bases). Trimming shortened V by 6 bases and J by 5 bases, and 22 bases separated the two germline ends. The CDR3 is 16 residues long. The germline V gene encodes CDR1 MNHNY and CDR2 SVGAGI (reference sequence). The CDR3 spells CASSPRSIQGGETQYF. The CDR3 bases are TGTGCCAGCAGCCCTCGCTCCATACAGGGCGGGGAGACCCAGTACTTC.

This clone came up a few times. This chain joins TRBV2 and TRBJ2-1; weak D call: TRBD2 (5 bases). The germline CDR1 and CDR2 sequences are SNHLY and FYNNEI. The CDR3 has 15 amino acids. V was pared by 4 bases and J by 5 bases, with 15 bases between. CDR3 bases: TGTGCCAGCAGTGCCGGAGGCGGGCACAACAATGAGCAGTTCTTC. As protein: CASSAGGGHNNEQFF.

In this sample, this clone turned up a few times. The gene calls are TRBV5-1 and TRBJ2-3; TRBD2 aligns across 11 bases. V shed 0 bases and J 1 base; nucleotides not matched to a gene: 4. Germline CDR1 reads SGHRS; CDR2 reads YFSETQ. This CDR3 comprises 17 residues. The CDR3 sequence: CASSLGELAGGTDTQYF. The CDR3 DNA follows: TGCGCCAGCAGCTTGGGAGAACTAGCGGGGGGCACAGATACGCAGTATTTT.